A selection of T cell receptor beta chains follows, all from one sample in a study of T and B cells in COVID-19 patients. In TCRdb, the multiplex PCR reads were re-called with MiXCR into one record per CDR3 protein. The repertoire holds roughly 5,400 distinct CDR3 sequences, with about 26% as singletons. The sequencing sample was made of blood. Receptors originate from a human donor with active COVID-19. Each CDR3 is given without its conserved first and last residue.

TRBV6-5	ASSYSGTSVSTDTQY
TRBV18	ASSAPGLENGYT
TRBV19	ASSIRGSNQPQH
TRBV30	AWRWRSSGNTIY
TRBV28	ASSSHRNPPYNEQF
TRBV12-3/TRBV12-4	ASSLKRSNGYT
TRBV14	ASSQAGSGEKLF
TRBV27	ASSSRDRGPGDTQY
TRBV11-3	ASSPLAGGVGNEQF
TRBV6-5	ASKGQAVETQY
TRBV20-1	SATTSGRAFTDTQY
TRBV5-6	ASSPGQGDYEQY
TRBV5-6	ASSLNRQPSTDTQY
TRBV7-6	ASSLGSRGPNTEAF
TRBV18	ASSNREGAYNEQF